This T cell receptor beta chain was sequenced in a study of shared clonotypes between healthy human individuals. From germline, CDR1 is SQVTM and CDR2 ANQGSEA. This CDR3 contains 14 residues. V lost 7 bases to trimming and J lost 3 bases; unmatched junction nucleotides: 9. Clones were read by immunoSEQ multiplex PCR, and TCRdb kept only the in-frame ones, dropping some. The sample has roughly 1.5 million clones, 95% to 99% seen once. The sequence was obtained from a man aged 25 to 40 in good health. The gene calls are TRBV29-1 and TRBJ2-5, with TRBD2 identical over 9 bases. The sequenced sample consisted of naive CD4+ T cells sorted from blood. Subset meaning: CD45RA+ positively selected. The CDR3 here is CSAQGASGKETQYF. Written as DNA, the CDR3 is TGCAGCGCTCAAGGGGCTAGCGGGAAAGAGACCCAGTACTTC.